This T cell receptor (beta chain) derives from a study of T-cell memory formation after mild COVID-19. About the research overall: TCR clusters showed largely donor specificity.

General study points: While clones contracting from day 15 to 85 were balanced between CD4 and CD8, later expanders leaned CD4+.

This clonotype was detected only a few times. The antigen remains unidentified. Germline assignment: CDR1 DFQATT and CDR2 SNEGSKA (reference sequence). The CDR3 is made up of 14 amino acids. V lost 2 bases and J 7 bases, leaving 12 bases between the germline ends. TCRdb used MiXCR to reprocess the 5' RACE reads, holding one entry per CDR3 protein. The table shows 350,000 to 500,000 distinct CDR3 sequences, with over 15% occurring only once. This rearrangement joins TRBV20-1 to TRBJ1-6, with TRBD1 as a possible D gene (5 bases). The clonotype originates from a young man who had mild COVID-19 (a few samples of this study predate the infection). Cell type and time point are not known. Sequencing input: PBMCs or a T cell subset sorted from them (not recorded which). The CDR3, as DNA: TGCAGTGCTAGACCAACAGAGGGGAATTCACCCCTCCACTTT. Residues: CSARPTEGNSPLHF.